What follows are 10 T cell receptor beta chains derived from one specimen sequenced in a study of cytomegalovirus exposure and HLA in healthy donors. PCR involved 60 Vbeta and 13 Jbeta primers. Profiling relied on immunoSEQ multiplex PCR, and the TCRdb table lists in-frame clones only, not all of them. The sample consists of approximately 140,000 clones, 73% of them appearing once. Source material: PBMCs. The receptors were sampled from a woman in her 40s in good health and CMV-seronegative.

This clone was found a few times. The chain employs TRBV5-1 and TRBJ2-5; D perhaps matches TRBD1 (7 bases). Germline V gene data show CDR1 as SGHRS and CDR2 as YFSETQ. The ends were cut back, 3 bases at V and 7 bases at J, with 22 bases in the middle. This CDR3 spans 16 amino acids. The CDR3, as DNA: TGCGCCAGCAGCTCCGGGACGGAGGGGGCGCGTGTGACCCAGTACTTC. This encodes CASSSGTEGARVTQYF.

The chain has TRBV6-5 and TRBJ2-2, with 9 bases fitting TRBD1. V trimming: 4 bases; J trimming: 4 bases; junction bases outside the gene matches: 7. This CDR3 spans 16 amino acids. Germline CDR1 and CDR2: MNHEY and SVGAGI. The CDR3 DNA is TGTGCCAGCAGTTTCAGGCCGGGACAGGGCACCGGGGAGCTGTTTTTT. Translated, it gives CASSFRPGQGTGELFF.

The V gene is TRBV19, the J gene TRBJ1-5; D is perhaps TRBD1 (6 bases). Trimming stripped 3 bases from V and 0 bases from J, with 18 bases between. The CDR3 runs 18 residues. Germline V gene sequence: CDR1 LNHDA, CDR2 SQIVND (reference sequence). In nucleotides, the CDR3 is TGTGCCAGTAGTATCGGGGCAGGGGAATGGGGTAGCAATCAGCCCCAGCATTTT. This gives the protein CASSIGAGEWGSNQPQHF. The full variable domain, completed using reference TRBV19 and TRBJ1-5, is DGGITQSPKYLFRKEGQNVTLSCEQNLNHDAMYWYRQDPGQGLRLIYYSQIVNDFQKGDIAEGYSVSREKKESFPLTVTSAQKNPTAFYLCASSIGAGEWGSNQPQHFGDGTRLSIL.

The chain has TRBV6-1 and TRBJ2-3; TRBD2 matches at 13 bases. V lost 6 bases and J lost 4; bases outside the gene matches: 4. The germline gives CDR1 MNHNS, CDR2 SASEGT. The CDR3 has 15 amino acids. The CDR3 protein is CASRSLAGGPDTQYF. CDR3 nucleotides: TGTGCCAGCAGATCACTAGCGGGGGGGCCAGATACGCAGTATTTT.

This rearrangement joins TRBV25-1 to TRBJ1-6; tentatively, D is TRBD1 (5 bases). CDR3 length: 17 residues. The V end was cut by 8 bases, the J end by 7 bases, with 24 bases between. Germline CDR1 is MGHDK and CDR2 is SYGVNS. CDR3 DNA sequence: TGTGCCAGCCCTCCACGGTTATCGACAGCGCCAAATTCACCCCTCCACTTT. This translates into CASPPRLSTAPNSPLHF.

The chain uses TRBV6-5 and TRBJ2-3; 16 bases match TRBD2. Germline V gene lookup returns CDR1 MNHEY and CDR2 SVGAGI. Trimming removed 4 bases from V and 7 bases from J; junction bases left unmatched: 5. This CDR3 region has 16 residues. The CDR3 DNA reads TGTGCCAGCAGTTCCGAGGGACTAGCGGGGGGGAATACGCAGTATTTT. The encoded protein is CASSSEGLAGGNTQYF.

The chain is built from TRBV27 and TRBJ1-5; TRBD1 matches at 7 bases. In germline, CDR1 is MNHEY, CDR2 SMNVEV (reference sequence). V was pared by 3 bases and J by 1 base, with 6 bases of the junction left unmatched. This CDR3 comprises 16 residues. The CDR3 loop is CASSLKGGGSNQPQHF. In DNA form, the CDR3 reads TGTGCCAGCAGTTTGAAAGGGGGCGGGAGCAATCAGCCCCAGCATTTT.

This clone has a handful of counts. CDR3 coding DNA: TGTGCCAGCAGTGAACAGGGGCTGAACACTGAAGCTTTCTTT. Protein: CASSEQGLNTEAFF. The chain joins TRBV2 to TRBJ1-1; a possible D gene is TRBD1 (6 bases). CDR1 and CDR2 from the germline V gene are SNHLY and FYNNEI. The CDR3 is 14 residues long. V was trimmed by 2 bases and J by 0 bases, leaving 7 bases between them.

The rearrangement uses TRBV4-1 and TRBJ1-1; D is possibly TRBD1 (6 bases). V lost 1 base and J lost 7, with 16 bases in between. CDR3 length: 15 residues. Germline CDR1 reads MGHRA; CDR2 reads YSYEKL. The CDR3 DNA sequence: TGCGCCAGCAGCCAAGCGGGGGGCCCCACGCGTGAAGCTTTCTTT. Translated, it gives CASSQAGGPTREAFF.

The chain joins TRBV6-6 to TRBJ2-1; TRBD2 matches at 10 bases. The CDR3 runs to 14 residues. Germline CDR1 is MNHNY and CDR2 is SVGAGI (reference sequence). Trimming took 7 bases from V and 4 from J; bases not matched to a gene: 4. The CDR3 nucleotides read TGTGCCAGCACTCAAGCGGGGGGGTACAATGAGCAGTTCTTC. Protein product: CASTQAGGYNEQFF.